This T cell receptor beta chain was recorded in a study of OX40 agonist ivuxolimab in advanced cancers. Overall study context: Two cutaneous melanoma patients and one hepatocellular carcinoma patient, three in all, had partial responses.

With 6 bases removed from V and 0 bases from J, the gap between germline ends came to 14 bases. CDR3 length: 15 amino acids. CDR1 is KGHSH and CDR2 is LQKENI in the germline V gene. Autoimmune disease history or systemic immunosuppression was exclusionary. The protocol was immunoSEQ multiplex PCR, while the TCRdb copy is restricted to in-frame clones and leaves out a portion. The table lists 40,000 to 45,000 clones, over 80% of them singletons, with more than 6% in the top ten. Sequenced here: CD4+ or CD8+ T cells sorted from blood, sampled in a trial of the OX40 agonist ivuxolimab. The receptor comes from an adult with an advanced solid tumor such as melanoma, head and neck, liver or kidney cancer. The rearrangement uses TRBV18 and TRBJ1-1; D may be TRBD1 (5 bases). This CDR3 reads CASSSTGRLNTEAFF. Written as DNA, the CDR3 is TGTGCCAGCTCGTCAACGGGACGCCTGAACACTGAAGCTTTCTTT. Full variable domain (missing parts from reference TRBV18 and TRBJ1-1): NAGVMQNPRHLVRRRGQEARLRCSPMKGHSHVYWYRQLPEEGLKFMVYLQKENIIDESGMPKERFSAEFPKEGPSILRIQQVVRGDSAAYFCASSSTGRLNTEAFFGQGTRLTVV.